The T cell receptor (beta chain) under discussion was sequenced for a study of CD8 T cells in Susac syndrome (dated by TCRdb to the late 2010s). About the investigation overall: Repertoire sequencing was used to test whether CD8+ T cell activation and differentiation in Susac syndrome was antigen driven. Summary of the overall study and its limitations: The number of individuals in the TCR sequencing and HLA analysis was recognized as being relatively small.

RNA was extracted using the RNeasy kit, and roughly 0.5 to 1 microgram was reverse transcribed with random hexamers. The immunoSEQ multiplex PCR assay, which covers 54 Vbeta and 13 Jbeta segments, was used to amplify TCR beta CDR3 regions. To correct PCR amplification bias, a synthetic template baseline was used for both primer optimization and computational correction. In the original analysis: Reads were annotated to V, D and J genes per IMGT and analyzed with immunoSEQ Analyzer, keeping only productive sequences. Clonality was calculated as one minus the Shannon entropy normalized by log2 of the number of productive unique sequences. For each patient and control, public and private clones were evaluated within the 100 most prevalent clones. Clones were defined as Susac-specific when absent from the healthy and MS cohorts, from approximately 1,100 published viral clones and from other ImmuneACCESS disease sequences. The public sequencing data were trimmed at Q25 with fastp and processed into clonotypes with MiXCR by TCRdb, which kept only in-frame beta chains. Under each unique CDR3 protein, matching rows form one entry showing the most common genes and DNA. TCRdb's processing, not the study's, gives the V and J calls here. The sample records 150,000 to 250,000 distinct CDR3 sequences, roughly 96% of which are singletons. The biggest ten clones account for roughly 0.088% of the sample.

Note on this clonotype: Its cognate antigen has yet to be identified. Base qualities are not at hand, and no much larger clone is one base apart.

Peripheral blood CD8+ and CD4+ T cells from healthy donors, Susac syndrome patients and multiple sclerosis patients were profiled using high-throughput TCR beta sequencing. Treatment-naive patients with stable or active relapsing-remitting disease fulfilling revised McDonald criteria were used as multiple sclerosis controls. Bulk CD8+ and CD4+ T cells were purified magnetically by negative isolation, whereas CD8+ TEMRA cells were enriched by FACS. Blood was collected in EDTA tubes and processed within 24 hours, with PBMCs isolated through density gradient centrifugation. PBMCs intended for TCR sequencing were frozen in liquid nitrogen and were later thawed in a 37 degrees C water bath. The sorted or isolated CD4+, CD8+ and CD8+ TEMRA cells reached a purity of at least 90%. The receptor was derived from a human donor with multiple sclerosis. The sequencing sample was made of CD4+ T cells from PBMCs.

The nucleotides read TGTGCCACCAGCAGAGATTCGAGGGTACAGCCCCAGCATTTT. This sequence encodes CATSRDSRVQPQHF. The chain was built from TRBV15 and TRBJ1-5, with the D gene uncertain. V drops 0 bases and J drops 7 bases, leaving 10 bases in between. CDR1 and CDR2 are read off the germline V gene (reference sequence) as LNHNV and YYDKDF. Including the terminal cysteine and phenylalanine, the CDR3 comprises 14 residues. CDR3 DNA only is kept here, 42 bases in frame from base 1.